These T cell receptor beta chains were read from a single sample in a study of spatial heterogeneity in lung cancer. TCRdb re-called the 5' RACE reads through MiXCR, storing one row per CDR3 protein. The sample yields tens of thousands of distinct CDR3 sequences, roughly 9% seen once. This specimen consisted of PBMCs, obtained at follow-up. Receptors were obtained from a female donor with early-stage non-small cell lung cancer. CDR3s include the opening cysteine and the closing phenylalanine or tryptophan. A D gene is named only where the DNA matches it firmly. The size entry is marked missing in some rows and otherwise reads once, few, many or a size class.

v_gene,abundance,d_gene,j_gene,CDR3aa,CDR3nt
TRBV12-3/TRBV12-4,few,-,TRBJ2-3,CASSTMVDTQYF,TGTGCCAGCAGTACTATGGTAGATACGCAGTATTTT
TRBV28,many,-,TRBJ2-1,CASRIGGENEQFF,TGTGCCAGCAGGATCGGCGGGGAAAATGAGCAGTTCTTC
TRBV4-1,many,-,TRBJ1-4,CASEQGSDNEKLFF,TGCGCCAGCGAGCAGGGGTCTGATAATGAAAAACTGTTTTTT
TRBV10-3,-,-,TRBJ1-1,CAISTQVNTEAFF,TGTGCCATCAGTACTCAGGTGAACACTGAAGCTTTCTTT
TRBV10-1,many,-,TRBJ2-1,CASSESGRREQFF,TGCGCCAGCAGTGAGTCAGGGCGGAGAGAGCAGTTCTTC
TRBV6-6,many,TRBD2,TRBJ2-2,CASSYPTSGVNTGELFF,TGTGCCAGCAGTTACCCGACTAGCGGGGTTAACACCGGGGAGCTGTTTTTT
TRBV7-9,many,-,TRBJ2-5,CASRGVLQETQYF,TGTGCCAGCAGGGGGGTACTCCAAGAGACCCAGTACTTC
TRBV29-1,many,-,TRBJ2-1,CSGQGGSYNEQFF,TGCAGCGGTCAGGGGGGGTCCTACAATGAGCAGTTCTTC
TRBV7-3,many,-,TRBJ1-1,CASSSMPLRTAKNTEAFF,TGTGCCAGCAGCTCCATGCCCCTCCGGACGGCAAAGAACACTGAAGCTTTCTTT
TRBV7-8,many,TRBD1,TRBJ2-4,CASSLIVTGTAANIQYF,TGTGCCAGCAGCTTAATTGTAACCGGGACAGCCGCAAACATTCAGTACTTC